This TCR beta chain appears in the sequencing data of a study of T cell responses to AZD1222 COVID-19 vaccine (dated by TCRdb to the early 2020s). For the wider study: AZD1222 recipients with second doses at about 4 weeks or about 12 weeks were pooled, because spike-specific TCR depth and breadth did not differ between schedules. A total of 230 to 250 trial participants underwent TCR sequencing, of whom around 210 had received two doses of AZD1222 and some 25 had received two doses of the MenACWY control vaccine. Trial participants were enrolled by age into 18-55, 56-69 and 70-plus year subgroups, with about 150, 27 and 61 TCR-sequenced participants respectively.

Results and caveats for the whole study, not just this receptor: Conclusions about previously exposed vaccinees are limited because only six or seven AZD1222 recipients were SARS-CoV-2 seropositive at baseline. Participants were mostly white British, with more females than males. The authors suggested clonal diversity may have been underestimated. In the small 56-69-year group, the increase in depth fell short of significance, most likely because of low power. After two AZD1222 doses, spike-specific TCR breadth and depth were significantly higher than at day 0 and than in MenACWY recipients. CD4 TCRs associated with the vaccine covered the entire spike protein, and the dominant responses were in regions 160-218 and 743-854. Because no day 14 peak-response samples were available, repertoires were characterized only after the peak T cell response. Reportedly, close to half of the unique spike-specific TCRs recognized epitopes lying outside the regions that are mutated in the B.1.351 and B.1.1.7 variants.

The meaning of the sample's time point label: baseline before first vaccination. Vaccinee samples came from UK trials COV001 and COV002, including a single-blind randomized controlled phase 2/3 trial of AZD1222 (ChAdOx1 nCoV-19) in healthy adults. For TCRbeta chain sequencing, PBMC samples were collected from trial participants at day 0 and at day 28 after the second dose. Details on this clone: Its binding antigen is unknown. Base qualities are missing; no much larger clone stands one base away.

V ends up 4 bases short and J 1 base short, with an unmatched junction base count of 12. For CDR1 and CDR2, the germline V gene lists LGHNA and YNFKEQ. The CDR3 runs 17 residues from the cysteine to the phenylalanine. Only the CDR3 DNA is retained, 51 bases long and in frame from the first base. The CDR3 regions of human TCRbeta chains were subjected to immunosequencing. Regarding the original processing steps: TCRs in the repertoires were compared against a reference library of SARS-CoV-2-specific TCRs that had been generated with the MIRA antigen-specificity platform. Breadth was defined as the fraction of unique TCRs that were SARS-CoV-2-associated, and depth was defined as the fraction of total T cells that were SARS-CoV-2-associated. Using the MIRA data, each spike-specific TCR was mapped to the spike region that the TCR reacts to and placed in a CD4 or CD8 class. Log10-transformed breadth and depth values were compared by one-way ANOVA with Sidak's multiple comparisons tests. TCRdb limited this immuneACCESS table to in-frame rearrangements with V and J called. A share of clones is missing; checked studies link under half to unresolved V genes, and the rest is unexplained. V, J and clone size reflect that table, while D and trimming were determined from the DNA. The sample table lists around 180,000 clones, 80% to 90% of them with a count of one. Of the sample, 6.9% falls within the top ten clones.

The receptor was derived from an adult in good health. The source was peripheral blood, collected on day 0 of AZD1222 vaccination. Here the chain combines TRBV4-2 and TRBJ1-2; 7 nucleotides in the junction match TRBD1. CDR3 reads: CASSPRTQTGYNYGYTF. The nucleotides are TGTGCCAGCAGCCCAAGGACCCAGACAGGGTATAACTATGGCTACACCTTC.